Here is one TCR beta chain with its context. This sample is drawn from a study of blood T cells in healthy people across ages. The V gene's germline CDR1 is SGHVS and CDR2 FQNEAQ. V lost 5 bases to trimming and J lost 0 bases; unmatched junction nucleotides: 7. This CDR3 is built from 15 residues. Through a sample-barcoded 5' primer and a J-beta primer mix, a second PCR was run for roughly 6 to 11 cycles. Using its own MiXCR run on the 5' RACE reads, TCRdb lists one record per CDR3 protein. The sample holds 650,000 to 1,000,000 distinct CDR3 sequences, roughly 35% seen once. Each sample yielded at least 7 million isolated PBMCs.

The genes are TRBV7-8 and TRBJ2-7; the match to TRBD2 covers 7 bases. The sample consisted of blood. The sequence was obtained from a young man in good health. CDR3 sequence reads: CASSLGLKNSYEQYF. The CDR3 DNA reads as TGTGCCAGCAGCCTGGGACTAAAAAACTCCTACGAGCAGTACTTC.